These 30 T cell receptor beta chains were all obtained from the same sample, sequenced in a study of cytomegalovirus exposure and HLA in healthy donors. PCR was performed using 60 Vbeta and 13 Jbeta primers. Produced via immunoSEQ multiplex PCR; TCRdb's table is partial and in-frame only. The table has over 150,000 clones, 60% to 80% seen once. Sequencing used PBMCs. Every receptor here comes from a woman aged 18-30 years in good health and CMV-seronegative.

The chain combines TRBV5-4 with TRBJ1-2, with 7 bases fitting TRBD1. J lost 3 bases, V lost 0 bases, and 2 bases had no gene match. The CDR3 has 14 amino acids. Germline CDR1 and CDR2: SGHNT and YYREEE (reference sequence). The DNA for the CDR3 is TGTGCCAGCAGCTTGGGTCAGGGGGACTATGGCTACACCTTC. Its protein is CASSLGQGDYGYTF.

This chain links TRBV5-4 with TRBJ2-1, with D possibly matching TRBD1 (8 bases). Germline V gene data show CDR1 as SGHNT and CDR2 as YYREEE (reference sequence). The CDR3 spans 19 residues. The V end lost 4 bases, the J end lost 4 bases, and 27 bases lay between the germline ends. In DNA form, the CDR3 reads TGTGCCAGCAGCCCAGGACAGGGAGCGGGACTAATACCTTACAATGAGCAGTTCTTC. This sequence encodes CASSPGQGAGLIPYNEQFF.

The gene calls are TRBV5-8 and TRBJ1-6; D unclear. Trimming removed 0 bases from V and 7 bases from J, with 11 bases in between. From germline, CDR1 is SGHTS and CDR2 YDEGEE. The CDR3 loop spans 15 amino acids. This chain's CDR3 is CASSLGAVWNSPLHF. The CDR3 DNA is TGTGCCAGCAGCTTGGGGGCTGTCTGGAATTCACCCCTCCACTTT.

The chain is built from TRBV5-5 and TRBJ1-2; D ambiguous. V was pared by 4 bases and J by 4 bases, with 11 bases between. Germline CDR1 reads SGHKS; CDR2 reads YYEKEE (reference sequence). The CDR3 consists of 13 residues. CDR3 in DNA: TGTGCCAGCAGCCCGGCGACTGGCTATGGCTACACCTTC. This sequence encodes CASSPATGYGYTF.

The chain carries TRBV10-3 and TRBJ2-2, with D uncertain. Germline CDR1 ENHRY, CDR2 SYGVKD. The CDR3 has 15 amino acids. V gave up 0 bases and J gave up 6 bases, with 11 bases separating them. Here the CDR3 DNA reads TGTGCCATCAGTGAGTCAGCAGGAACGGCCGGGGAGCTGTTTTTT. Translated: CAISESAGTAGELFF.

This chain connects TRBV28 to TRBJ1-1; TRBD1 matches at 7 bases. The CDR3 runs 16 residues. V shed 2 bases, J shed 5 bases, and the junction held 11 bases outside the gene matches. Germline CDR1 and CDR2: MDHEN and SYDVKM. The CDR3 loop is CASSLDKGASWTEAFF. CDR3 DNA: TGTGCCAGCAGTTTAGACAAGGGGGCTTCTTGGACTGAAGCTTTCTTT.

This chain connects TRBV5-8 to TRBJ2-7; TRBD1 might be the D (8 bases). The V and J ends lost 3 bases and 6 bases respectively, with 13 bases between them. This CDR3 spans 13 amino acids. Germline CDR1 and CDR2: SGHTS and YDEGEE. For the CDR3, the DNA is TGTGCCAGCAGCTACAGGGGGGGAAGCGAGCAGTACTTC. This translates into CASSYRGGSEQYF.

This clone appeared a single time. The chain employs TRBV12-5 and TRBJ2-1, with 8 bases that match TRBD2. In germline, CDR1 is LGHNT, CDR2 FRNRAP. This CDR3 contains 14 residues. V gave up 6 bases and J gave up 6 bases; unmatched junction bases: 7. This chain's CDR3 is CASGSGAGGNEQFF. CDR3 DNA: TGTGCTAGTGGGTCTGGGGCGGGGGGCAATGAGCAGTTCTTC.

As DNA, the CDR3 is TGTGCCTGGAGTGTTGGGGGGGTTCAGAATGGCTACACCTTC. This translates into CAWSVGGVQNGYTF. This chain links TRBV30 with TRBJ1-2; possibly TRBD1 for D (5 bases). CDR1 is GTSNPN and CDR2 is SVGIG in the germline V gene (reference sequence). This CDR3 is 14 amino acids long. V was cut by 0 bases and J by 6 bases, with 14 bases left in between.

This chain connects TRBV4-1 to TRBJ1-3, with 7 bases fitting TRBD1. The CDR3 loop spans 15 amino acids. Germline lookup yields CDR1 MGHRA and CDR2 YSYEKL. Trimming at V came to 5 bases and at J to 2 bases, leaving 6 bases not matched to a gene. The CDR3 DNA follows: TGCGCCAGCAGCGAACAGGGGTTACCTGGAAACACCATATATTTT. Its protein product is CASSEQGLPGNTIYF.

Concerning this clone: Other DNA sequences in this specimen translate into the identical CDR3. This chain links TRBV15 with TRBJ2-7; D remains ambiguous. Germline V gene lookup returns CDR1 LNHNV and CDR2 YYDKDF (reference sequence). Trimming left V 0 bases short and J 2 bases short, with 5 bases between. CDR3 length: 13 amino acids. The CDR3: CATSRDPAYEQYF. CDR3 nucleotide sequence: TGTGCCACCAGCAGAGATCCAGCCTACGAGCAGTACTTC. Variable domain in full (rest from reference TRBV15 and TRBJ2-7): DAMVIQNPRYQVTQFGKPVTLSCSQTLNHNVMYWYQQKSSQAPKLLFHYYDKDFNNEADTPDNFQSRRPNTSFCFLDIRSPGLGDTAMYLCATSRDPAYEQYFGPGTRLTVT.

This clone was counted a single time. V usage is TRBV7-9 and J usage is TRBJ1-5, with D tentatively TRBD1 (6 bases). The germline gives CDR1 SEHNR, CDR2 FQNEAQ (reference sequence). This CDR3 has 14 amino acids. V was clipped by 5 bases and J by 9 bases, with 17 bases between them. The CDR3 spells CASSQDSHRGPQHF. The CDR3 DNA follows: TGTGCCAGCAGCCAGGACAGCCATAGGGGGCCCCAGCATTTT. The full variable domain, in which reference TRBV7-9 and TRBJ1-5 provide the parts outside the CDR3, is DTGVSQNPRHKITKRGQNVTFRCDPISEHNRLYWYRQTLGQGPEFLTYFQNEAQLEKSRLLSDRFSAERPKGSFSTLEIQRTEQGDSAMYLCASSQDSHRGPQHFGDGTRLSIL.

The count of this clone is one. This sequence joins TRBV6-6 and TRBJ1-5; 9 bases are a match to TRBD1. The CDR3 covers 16 residues. Looked up from germline, CDR1 is MNHNY and CDR2 is SVGAGI (reference sequence). Trimming removed 5 bases from V and 1 base from J; junction bases left unmatched: 6. This chain's CDR3 is CASSQGQGWSNQPQHF. The DNA for the CDR3 is TGTGCCAGCAGTCAGGGACAGGGCTGGAGCAATCAGCCCCAGCATTTT.

This sequence joins TRBV5-6 and TRBJ2-2; D may be TRBD1 (5 bases). Germline V gene sequence: CDR1 SGHDT, CDR2 YYEEEE. This CDR3 has 14 residues. V was clipped by 4 bases and J by 4 bases, with 11 bases between them. The CDR3 nucleotides read TGTGCCAGCAGCCCCAGGGTTCGCACCGGGGAGCTGTTTTTT. Protein product: CASSPRVRTGELFF.

This clone has only one observation. The rearrangement links TRBV5-5 to TRBJ2-7; possibly TRBD1 for D (6 bases). V was pared by 4 bases and J by 3 bases, with 11 bases between. This CDR3 comprises 13 residues. In germline, CDR1 is SGHKS, CDR2 YYEKEE (reference sequence). CDR3: CASSAGDRYEQYF. The CDR3, as DNA: TGTGCCAGCAGCGCAGGGGACCGCTACGAGCAGTACTTC.

J is TRBJ2-3 and V is TRBV5-6, with TRBD2 identical over 11 bases. The trim removed 5 bases at V and 3 bases at J, leaving 5 bases unmatched. The CDR3 runs 15 residues. Germline CDR1 is SGHDT and CDR2 is YYEEEE. In nucleotides, the CDR3 is TGTGCCAGCAGGACTAGCGGGAAGCGAACAGATACGCAGTATTTT. It yields the protein CASRTSGKRTDTQYF.

Notes on this clone: The identical CDR3 is also encoded by other nucleotide sequences in the sample. CDR3 nucleotide sequence: TGTGCCAGCAGCCTTGACAGAACCTACGAGCAGTACTTC. It yields the protein CASSLDRTYEQYF. V is TRBV11-3 and J is TRBJ2-7, with D possibly TRBD1 on 5 matching bases. The CDR3 consists of 13 residues. Per germline, CDR1 SGHNT and CDR2 YENEEA. V was trimmed by 5 bases and J by 2 bases, leaving 10 bases between them. The full variable domain, in which reference TRBV11-3 and TRBJ2-7 provide the parts outside the CDR3, is EAGVVQSPRYKIIEKKQPVAFWCNPISGHNTLYWYLQNLGQGPELLIRYENEEAVDDSQLPKDRFSAERLKGVDSTLKIQPAELGDSAVYLCASSLDRTYEQYFGPGTRLTVT.

A few counts support this clone. This rearrangement joins TRBV6-1 to TRBJ1-1; 11 nucleotides line up with TRBD1. Germline V CDR1 and CDR2: MNHNS, SASEGT. The V and J ends lost 4 bases and 4 bases, in that order; junction bases with no gene match: 2. The CDR3 totals 14 residues. CDR3 coding DNA: TGTGCCAGCAGTGCCGGGACAGGGGGCACTGAAGCTTTCTTT. This translates into CASSAGTGGTEAFF.

This clone has just one count. V gene TRBV27 combines with J gene TRBJ1-4; D possibly corresponds to TRBD1 (6 bases). This CDR3 region has 16 residues. Germline CDR1 and CDR2: MNHEY and SMNVEV (reference sequence). Trimming took off 5 bases at V and 0 bases at J, with 13 bases between the two ends. The CDR3 is CASSPGQFPTNEKLFF. In DNA form, the CDR3 reads TGTGCCAGCAGTCCTGGACAGTTTCCAACTAATGAAAAACTGTTTTTT.

This clone appeared a few times. The chain combines TRBV7-2 with TRBJ2-3; perhaps TRBD2 as D (5 bases). The CDR3 has 16 residues. V lost 5 bases and J 0 bases, leaving 15 bases between the germline ends. The germline V gene has CDR1 SGHTA and CDR2 FQGNSA. CDR3 residues: CASSQGLQRSTDTQYF. CDR3 coding DNA: TGTGCCAGCAGCCAAGGACTCCAAAGGAGCACAGATACGCAGTATTTT.

The CDR3 bases are TGTGCCAGCAGTAATAGGGACAGGGTGGACACTGAAGCTTTCTTT. Encoded protein: CASSNRDRVDTEAFF. The rearrangement uses TRBV27 and TRBJ1-1, with 9 bases lining up with TRBD1. The germline gives CDR1 MNHEY, CDR2 SMNVEV (reference sequence). The V and J ends lost 5 bases and 3 bases, in that order; junction bases with no gene match: 7. The CDR3 extends over 15 amino acids.

The CDR3 here is CASSPSGGTEAFF. CDR3 DNA: TGTGCCAGCAGCCCGAGTGGGGGGACTGAAGCTTTCTTT. The J gene is TRBJ1-1, the V gene TRBV7-3; perhaps TRBD1 as D (5 bases). CDR3 length: 13 amino acids. CDR1 and CDR2 from the germline V gene are SGHTA and FQGTGA. Trimming cost V 5 bases and J 5 bases, with 12 bases left between them. Based on the CDR3 plus reference TRBV7-3 and TRBJ1-1, the full variable domain is GAGVSQTPSNKVTEKGKYVELRCDPISGHTALYWYRQSLGQGPEFLIYFQGTGAADDSGLPNDRFFAVRPEGSVSTLKIQRTERGDSAVYLCASSPSGGTEAFFGQGTRLTVV.

This chain connects TRBV11-3 to TRBJ2-1; 11 nucleotides line up with TRBD2. The CDR3 loop spans 16 amino acids. V gave up 5 bases and J gave up 8 bases; unmatched junction bases: 11. Germline V lookup: CDR1 SGHNT, CDR2 YENEEA. For the CDR3, the DNA is TGTGCCAGCAGCCTATTAGCGGGGGGGCCGGTGGATGAGCAGTTCTTC. Its protein is CASSLLAGGPVDEQFF.

The CDR3 bases are TGTGCCAGCACCTCCGTCGACACCAACACTGAAGCTTTCTTT. Encoded protein: CASTSVDTNTEAFF. The rearrangement joins TRBV28 to TRBJ1-1; D not resolved. This CDR3 is built from 14 residues. V lost 7 bases to trimming and J lost 2 bases, with 14 bases between them. The V gene's germline CDR1 is MDHEN and CDR2 SYDVKM.

The CDR3 loop is CASSPERLYTNTNEKLFF. CDR3 bases: TGTGCCAGCAGCCCAGAAAGACTTTACACGAACACTAATGAAAAACTGTTTTTT. The chain recombines TRBV7-9 with TRBJ1-4; D not certain. Trimming removed 5 bases from V and 2 bases from J, with 21 bases in between. CDR3 length: 18 amino acids. From germline, CDR1 is SEHNR and CDR2 FQNEAQ (reference sequence).

The rearrangement links TRBV4-2 to TRBJ2-3; no firm D call. The V and J ends lost 1 base and 6 bases respectively, with 11 bases between them. The CDR3 covers 14 residues. The V gene's germline CDR1 is LGHNA and CDR2 YNFKEQ. CDR3 nucleotides: TGTGCCAGCAGCCAAGTACGTCGGTCGGATACGCAGTATTTT. As protein: CASSQVRRSDTQYF.

The genes are TRBV28 and TRBJ2-1; D gene unclear. In germline, CDR1 is MDHEN, CDR2 SYDVKM. Trimming left V 7 bases short and J 10 bases short, with 17 bases between. The CDR3 contains 13 residues. The CDR3 DNA reads as TGTGCCAGCACCCCCTCCCGGGTAATGGAGCAGTTCTTC. It specifies CASTPSRVMEQFF.

The chain carries TRBV28 and TRBJ1-3, with a tentative D call TRBD1 (5 bases). The CDR3 covers 14 residues. V was clipped by 6 bases and J by 2 bases, with 11 bases between them. Germline lookup yields CDR1 MDHEN and CDR2 SYDVKM. The CDR3 DNA sequence: TGTGCCAGCAGATTTACAGGTGCTGGAAACACCATATATTTT. Its protein is CASRFTGAGNTIYF.

In its sample, this clone was seen a few times. The V gene is TRBV16, the J gene TRBJ2-1; 9 positions match TRBD1. The junction had 0 bases not matched to a gene; V was cut back by 4 bases and J by 8 bases. The germline gives CDR1 KGHSY, CDR2 FQNENV. This CDR3 has 12 amino acids. CDR3 nucleotide sequence: TGTGCCAGCAGCCGGACAGGGGATGAGCAGTTCTTC. Residues: CASSRTGDEQFF.

This clone has just one count. This chain joins TRBV4-2 and TRBJ2-7, with TRBD1 as a possible D gene (5 bases). Trimming pared 0 bases from V and 3 bases from J, leaving 15 bases between. Germline values: CDR1 LGHNA, CDR2 YNFKEQ. The length of the CDR3 is 16 residues. CDR3 amino acids: CASSQESGASVYEQYF. The CDR3 nucleotides are TGTGCCAGCAGCCAAGAGAGTGGGGCTAGTGTCTACGAGCAGTACTTC.